The next 29 T cell receptor beta chains were all read from a single sample in a study of T-cell reconstitution after alpha-beta-depleted transplantation in children. Unique molecular identifiers featured in how the TCRbeta library was prepared. TCRdb called the PCR reads again in MiXCR, with one record for every CDR3 protein. The table includes 600,000 to 800,000 distinct CDR3 sequences, less than 15% detected once. This specimen was PBMCs, taken before TCRalphabeta/CD19-depleted stem cell transplant. Every receptor here comes from a girl aged 2 to 9 with congenital amegakaryocytic thrombocytopenia, due to receive a stem cell transplant.

V gene TRBV4-1 combines with J gene TRBJ2-7, with 10 nucleotides matching TRBD2. The CDR3 loop spans 16 amino acids. Trimming cost V 1 base and J 2 bases; bases outside gene matches: 5. Per germline, CDR1 MGHRA and CDR2 YSYEKL. CDR3 DNA sequence: TGCGCCAGCAGCCAAGGCGCCGGACTAGCGGCCTACGAGCAGTACTTC. The encoded protein is CASSQGAGLAAYEQYF.

This chain links TRBV5-1 with TRBJ2-1; D is perhaps TRBD2 (5 bases). The CDR3 length is 15 residues. Germline assignment: CDR1 SGHRS and CDR2 YFSETQ. Trimming removed 2 bases from V and 1 base from J, with 10 bases in between. The CDR3 reads CASSFARGSYNEQFF. The CDR3 nucleotides read TGCGCCAGCAGCTTCGCAAGAGGGTCCTACAATGAGCAGTTCTTC.

This clonotype was counted ten times or more. This rearrangement joins TRBV5-1 to TRBJ2-1; no reliable D call. This CDR3 comprises 12 residues. Looked up from germline, CDR1 is SGHRS and CDR2 is YFSETQ. V lost 5 bases and J lost 6, with 9 bases in between. Written as DNA, the CDR3 is TGCGCCAGCAGATTCTTAGGCAATGAGCAGTTCTTC. It codes for CASRFLGNEQFF. The whole variable domain, filled in from reference TRBV5-1 and TRBJ2-1, reads KAGVTQTPRYLIKTRGQQVTLSCSPISGHRSVSWYQQTPGQGLQFLFEYFSETQRNKGNFPGRFSGRQFSNSRSEMNVSTLELGDSALYLCASRFLGNEQFFGPGTRLTVL.

This clonotype has at least ten counts. This chain uses TRBV5-1 with TRBJ2-5; 7 nucleotides line up with TRBD2. The V gene end was trimmed by 3 bases and the J gene end by 3 bases; junction bases not matched to a gene: 5. The CDR3 has 14 amino acids. Germline V gene lookup returns CDR1 SGHRS and CDR2 YFSETQ. The CDR3: CASSYGLGKETQYF. The CDR3 bases are TGCGCCAGCAGCTACGGACTAGGGAAAGAGACCCAGTACTTC.

A few counts support this clonotype. This chain connects TRBV27 to TRBJ1-1; D perhaps matches TRBD1 (6 bases). The germline V gene has CDR1 MNHEY and CDR2 SMNVEV (reference sequence). This CDR3 region has 13 residues. The V and J ends lost 2 bases and 5 bases respectively, with 9 bases between them. In DNA form, the CDR3 reads TGTGCCAGCAGTTTACAGGGGTTTACTGAAGCTTTCTTT. This translates into CASSLQGFTEAFF.

This clonotype came up a few times. The rearrangement joins TRBV25-1 to TRBJ2-3, with 9 positions matching TRBD2. Per germline, CDR1 MGHDK and CDR2 SYGVNS. This CDR3 region has 17 residues. Germline trimming cut 2 bases from V and 2 bases from J; bases unmatched to any gene: 8. CDR3 residues: CASSELSSGRYTDTQYF. In nucleotides, the CDR3 is TGTGCCAGCAGTGAACTTAGTAGCGGGAGATACACAGATACGCAGTATTTT.

This clonotype was seen ten or more times. The genes are TRBV29-1 and TRBJ2-5, with no clear D. There are 13 residues in the CDR3. V lost 6 bases to trimming and J lost 0 bases, with 11 bases between them. The germline CDR1 and CDR2 sequences are SQVTM and ANQGSEA. The CDR3 sequence: CSVATENQETQYF. The CDR3 DNA sequence: TGCAGCGTCGCGACCGAGAACCAAGAGACCCAGTACTTC.

This clonotype showed up just a few times. This sequence joins TRBV10-3 and TRBJ2-3; 10 bases fit TRBD2. Germline V gene lookup returns CDR1 ENHRY and CDR2 SYGVKD. V gave up 7 bases and J gave up 5 bases; unmatched junction bases: 6. CDR3 length: 14 residues. DNA for the CDR3: TGTGCCATCATGCTAGCGGGAGATAGAGATACGCAGTATTTT. Its protein is CAIMLAGDRDTQYF.

Of note for this clonotype: A read error may explain this, as a much larger clone is one base away. The chain carries TRBV29-1 and TRBJ2-1, with D possibly being TRBD1 or TRBD2 (5 bases each). CDR1 is SQVTM, CDR2 ANQGSEA, per germline. The CDR3 is 15 residues long. CDR3 in amino acids: CSVEEDMRGPNEQLF. The CDR3 DNA is TGCAGCGTTGAGGAAGATATGAGGGGTCCCAATGAGCAGCTCTTC.

About this clonotype: Mismatch with germline at one junction end may stem from a read error. The rearrangement joins TRBV7-6 to TRBJ2-1; the D call may be TRBD1 or TRBD2 (7 bases each). Germline CDR1 is SGHVS and CDR2 is FNYEAQ. The CDR3 contains 21 residues. CDR3 in DNA: TGTGCCAGCAGCTTAAGTAGGGGGCCCCGGGGAAAGCGGGATTCCTGCAATGAGCAGTTCTTC. Translated, it gives CASSLSRGPRGKRDSCNEQFF.

This clonotype was counted at least ten times. V usage is TRBV28 and J usage is TRBJ2-2; 7 nucleotides align to TRBD1. CDR1 MDHEN and CDR2 SYDVKM come from the germline V gene. V shed 6 bases and J 5 bases; nucleotides not matched to a gene: 6. This CDR3 contains 14 residues. CDR3 loop: CASRWTGGTGELFF. The CDR3 region has the DNA TGTGCCAGCAGATGGACAGGCGGAACCGGGGAGCTGTTTTTT.

This clonotype was recorded at least ten times. This rearrangement joins TRBV20-1 to TRBJ2-3, with D perhaps matching TRBD1 or TRBD2 (5 bases each). Germline V gives CDR1 DFQATT, CDR2 SNEGSKA (reference sequence). The ends were cut back, 3 bases at V and 2 bases at J, with 9 bases in the middle. This CDR3 region has 13 residues. CDR3 nucleotides: TGCAGTGCTAGGGCCGGGACCACAGATACGCAGTATTTT. It codes for CSARAGTTDTQYF.

The chain is built from TRBV4-2 and TRBJ1-6; D uncertain. V lost 0 bases and J 8 bases, leaving 14 bases between the germline ends. The CDR3 is made up of 16 amino acids. Germline V gene data show CDR1 as LGHNA and CDR2 as YNFKEQ. CDR3 in amino acids: CASSQDGGPVDSPLHF. The CDR3, as DNA: TGTGCCAGCAGCCAAGATGGAGGGCCAGTGGATTCACCCCTCCACTTT.

The V call is TRBV21-1, the J call TRBJ2-2; TRBD2 is the table's D call and was not checked against the DNA. TRBV21-1 is noted as a pseudogene. The CDR3 runs 17 residues. The chain's CDR3 is CASRSRGLAGNTGELFF. The CDR3 coding sequence is TGTGCCAGCAGGTCAAGGGGACTAGCGGGTAACACCGGGGAGCTGTTTTTT.

The DNA of the CDR3 is TGCGCCAGCAGCTTGGACCCGGGACGAGGTCCTGAGCAGTTCTTC. Translated, it gives CASSLDPGRGPEQFF. J is TRBJ2-1 and V is TRBV5-1; D may correspond to TRBD1 or TRBD2 (5 bases each). With 0 bases removed from V and 9 bases from J, the gap between germline ends came to 16 bases. Germline V lookup: CDR1 SGHRS, CDR2 YFSETQ. The CDR3 covers 15 residues.

V gene TRBV5-1 combines with J gene TRBJ2-2, with 7 nucleotides matching TRBD2. J was trimmed by 7 bases and V by 2 bases; bases with no gene match: 8. The CDR3 length is 15 residues. CDR1 and CDR2 from the germline V gene are SGHRS and YFSETQ. CDR3 sequence reads: CASSFMTSRNGELFF. CDR3 in DNA: TGCGCCAGCAGCTTCATGACTAGCCGGAACGGGGAGCTGTTTTTT. Filled out from reference TRBV5-1 and TRBJ2-2, the complete variable domain reads KAGVTQTPRYLIKTRGQQVTLSCSPISGHRSVSWYQQTPGQGLQFLFEYFSETQRNKGNFPGRFSGRQFSNSRSEMNVSTLELGDSALYLCASSFMTSRNGELFFGEGSRLTVL.

This chain links TRBV20-1 with TRBJ2-1; 9 nucleotides agree with TRBD2. Germline V gives CDR1 DFQATT, CDR2 SNEGSKA (reference sequence). V was clipped by 6 bases and J by 5 bases; unmatched bases: 8. The CDR3 spans 14 residues. CDR3 residues: CSAPRQREDNEQFF. The DNA of the CDR3 is TGCAGTGCCCCACGACAGCGGGAGGACAATGAGCAGTTCTTC.

This clonotype was detected ten times or more. The genes are TRBV7-9 and TRBJ1-1; D uncertain. Germline V gene sequence: CDR1 SEHNR, CDR2 FQNEAQ (reference sequence). CDR3 length equals 16 residues. Trimming took off 5 bases at V and 7 bases at J, with 23 bases between the two ends. This CDR3 is CASSPTHGAAPFEAFF. The DNA of the CDR3 is TGTGCCAGCAGCCCCACCCACGGAGCGGCCCCCTTTGAAGCTTTCTTT.

This clonotype came up a few times. The V and J genes are TRBV11-2 and TRBJ2-3; 16 nucleotides match TRBD2. In germline, CDR1 is SGHAT, CDR2 FQNNGV. CDR3 length equals 19 residues. The junction had 12 bases not matched to a gene; V was cut back by 7 bases and J by 2 bases. The CDR3, as DNA: TGTGCCAGCACGAAGGGACTAGCGGGAGGGTTTCTCAACACAGATACGCAGTATTTT. This translates into CASTKGLAGGFLNTDTQYF.

CDR3 in amino acids: CASSPTRTSLTGELFF. CDR3 nucleotides: TGTGCCAGCAGCCCCACTCGGACTAGCCTTACCGGGGAGCTGTTTTTT. The chain carries TRBV7-3 and TRBJ2-2, with 8 bases matching TRBD2. The V gene's germline CDR1 is SGHTA and CDR2 FQGTGA. The CDR3 extends over 16 amino acids. After removal of 5 bases from V and 5 bases from J, the junction contained 10 bases not matched to a gene.

In its sample, this clonotype was seen many times. The rearrangement links TRBV20-1 to TRBJ2-7; the match to TRBD1 covers 7 bases. Germline loops: CDR1 DFQATT, CDR2 SNEGSKA (reference sequence). This CDR3 region has 13 residues. With V trimmed by 6 bases and J by 2 bases, 7 bases remained unmatched. CDR3 in amino acids: CSALGQATYEQYF. The DNA of the CDR3 is TGCAGTGCCTTAGGACAGGCTACCTACGAGCAGTACTTC.

This clonotype has just a few counts. This chain uses TRBV7-9 with TRBJ2-5; possibly TRBD2 for D (5 bases). CDR3 length equals 13 residues. Germline loops: CDR1 SEHNR, CDR2 FQNEAQ (reference sequence). V lost 5 bases to trimming and J lost 3 bases, with 10 bases between them. DNA for the CDR3: TGTGCCAGCAGCCAATGGACTGAAGAGACCCAGTACTTC. This gives the protein CASSQWTEETQYF.

This clonotype came up a few times. This sequence joins TRBV20-1 and TRBJ1-1, with TRBD1 matching 7 bases. The CDR3 extends over 12 amino acids. The germline CDR1 and CDR2 sequences are DFQATT and SNEGSKA (reference sequence). V was clipped by 6 bases and J by 6 bases; unmatched bases: 7. Here the CDR3 DNA reads TGCAGTGCCCCCAGGGGGAAGTCTGAAGCTTTCTTT. Protein sequence: CSAPRGKSEAFF.

In its sample, this clonotype was seen a few times. The chain has TRBV7-2 and TRBJ2-3; 9 bases are a match to TRBD2. Germline loops: CDR1 SGHTA, CDR2 FQGNSA. The V and J ends lost 4 bases and 3 bases, in that order; junction bases with no gene match: 11. The CDR3 is made up of 17 amino acids. CDR3 sequence reads: CASSSLGGRASTDTQYF. For the CDR3, the DNA is TGTGCCAGCAGCTCCCTCGGCGGGAGGGCCTCTACAGATACGCAGTATTTT.

This clonotype was seen repeatedly, ten times or more. The chain combines TRBV15 with TRBJ2-2; D unclear. CDR1 and CDR2 from the germline V gene are LNHNV and YYDKDF (reference sequence). The germline V and J ends were trimmed by 6 bases and 7 bases, with 6 bases remaining between them. This CDR3 is built from 11 residues. CDR3 residues: CATSGLGELFF. The CDR3 DNA sequence: TGTGCCACCAGTGGGCTCGGGGAGCTGTTTTTT.

Only a few counts were recorded for this clonotype. V is TRBV11-1 and J is TRBJ2-1, with D possibly being TRBD2 (6 bases). The germline V and J ends were trimmed by 4 bases and 0 bases, with 19 bases remaining between them. The germline CDR1 and CDR2 sequences are SGHAT and FQDESV (reference sequence). The CDR3 is made up of 18 amino acids. The CDR3 sequence is CASSSDSTSWASYNEQFF. The CDR3 coding sequence is TGTGCCAGCAGCTCCGACTCGACTAGTTGGGCCTCCTACAATGAGCAGTTCTTC.

This clonotype was counted at least ten times. The chain uses TRBV9 and TRBJ2-3; weak D call: TRBD2 (6 bases). The CDR3 length is 15 residues. Trimming took off 1 base at V and 3 bases at J, with 12 bases between the two ends. Germline V lookup: CDR1 SGDLS, CDR2 YYNGEE. The CDR3 loop is CASSVTAGRTDTQYF. Written as DNA, the CDR3 is TGTGCCAGCAGCGTAACCGCGGGAAGGACAGATACGCAGTATTTT.

The sample holds a few counts of this clonotype. This chain links TRBV15 with TRBJ2-1; weak D call: TRBD2 (5 bases). Deletions cut 2 bases from V and 4 bases from J, with 18 bases between. CDR3 length: 17 amino acids. CDR1 is LNHNV and CDR2 is YYDKDF in the germline V gene (reference sequence). CDR3 in DNA: TGTGCCACCAGCAGACTTGGGTTCGGGGATTGGTACAATGAGCAGTTCTTC. Its protein product is CATSRLGFGDWYNEQFF.

This clonotype came up many times. In DNA, the CDR3 is TGCGCCAGCAGCTTGGTCCCTAGCACAGATACGCAGTATTTT. Translating it yields CASSLVPSTDTQYF. The chain carries TRBV5-1 and TRBJ2-3; the D is unclear. This CDR3 region has 14 residues. CDR1 is SGHRS, CDR2 YFSETQ, per germline. V was cut by 0 bases and J by 0 bases, with 5 bases left in between.